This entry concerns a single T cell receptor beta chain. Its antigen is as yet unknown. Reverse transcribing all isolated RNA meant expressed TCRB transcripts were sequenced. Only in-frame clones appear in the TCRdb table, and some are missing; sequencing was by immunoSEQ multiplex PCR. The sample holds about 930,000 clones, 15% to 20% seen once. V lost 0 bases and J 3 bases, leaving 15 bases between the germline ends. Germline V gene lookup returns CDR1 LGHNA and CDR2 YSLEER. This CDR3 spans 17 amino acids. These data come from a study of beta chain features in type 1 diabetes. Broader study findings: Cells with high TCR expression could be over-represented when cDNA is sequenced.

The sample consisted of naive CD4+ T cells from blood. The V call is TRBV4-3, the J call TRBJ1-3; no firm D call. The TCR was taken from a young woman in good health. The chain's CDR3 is CASSQEWDSWGGNTIYF. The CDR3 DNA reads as TGCGCCAGCAGCCAAGAGTGGGATTCCTGGGGTGGAAACACCATATATTTT.